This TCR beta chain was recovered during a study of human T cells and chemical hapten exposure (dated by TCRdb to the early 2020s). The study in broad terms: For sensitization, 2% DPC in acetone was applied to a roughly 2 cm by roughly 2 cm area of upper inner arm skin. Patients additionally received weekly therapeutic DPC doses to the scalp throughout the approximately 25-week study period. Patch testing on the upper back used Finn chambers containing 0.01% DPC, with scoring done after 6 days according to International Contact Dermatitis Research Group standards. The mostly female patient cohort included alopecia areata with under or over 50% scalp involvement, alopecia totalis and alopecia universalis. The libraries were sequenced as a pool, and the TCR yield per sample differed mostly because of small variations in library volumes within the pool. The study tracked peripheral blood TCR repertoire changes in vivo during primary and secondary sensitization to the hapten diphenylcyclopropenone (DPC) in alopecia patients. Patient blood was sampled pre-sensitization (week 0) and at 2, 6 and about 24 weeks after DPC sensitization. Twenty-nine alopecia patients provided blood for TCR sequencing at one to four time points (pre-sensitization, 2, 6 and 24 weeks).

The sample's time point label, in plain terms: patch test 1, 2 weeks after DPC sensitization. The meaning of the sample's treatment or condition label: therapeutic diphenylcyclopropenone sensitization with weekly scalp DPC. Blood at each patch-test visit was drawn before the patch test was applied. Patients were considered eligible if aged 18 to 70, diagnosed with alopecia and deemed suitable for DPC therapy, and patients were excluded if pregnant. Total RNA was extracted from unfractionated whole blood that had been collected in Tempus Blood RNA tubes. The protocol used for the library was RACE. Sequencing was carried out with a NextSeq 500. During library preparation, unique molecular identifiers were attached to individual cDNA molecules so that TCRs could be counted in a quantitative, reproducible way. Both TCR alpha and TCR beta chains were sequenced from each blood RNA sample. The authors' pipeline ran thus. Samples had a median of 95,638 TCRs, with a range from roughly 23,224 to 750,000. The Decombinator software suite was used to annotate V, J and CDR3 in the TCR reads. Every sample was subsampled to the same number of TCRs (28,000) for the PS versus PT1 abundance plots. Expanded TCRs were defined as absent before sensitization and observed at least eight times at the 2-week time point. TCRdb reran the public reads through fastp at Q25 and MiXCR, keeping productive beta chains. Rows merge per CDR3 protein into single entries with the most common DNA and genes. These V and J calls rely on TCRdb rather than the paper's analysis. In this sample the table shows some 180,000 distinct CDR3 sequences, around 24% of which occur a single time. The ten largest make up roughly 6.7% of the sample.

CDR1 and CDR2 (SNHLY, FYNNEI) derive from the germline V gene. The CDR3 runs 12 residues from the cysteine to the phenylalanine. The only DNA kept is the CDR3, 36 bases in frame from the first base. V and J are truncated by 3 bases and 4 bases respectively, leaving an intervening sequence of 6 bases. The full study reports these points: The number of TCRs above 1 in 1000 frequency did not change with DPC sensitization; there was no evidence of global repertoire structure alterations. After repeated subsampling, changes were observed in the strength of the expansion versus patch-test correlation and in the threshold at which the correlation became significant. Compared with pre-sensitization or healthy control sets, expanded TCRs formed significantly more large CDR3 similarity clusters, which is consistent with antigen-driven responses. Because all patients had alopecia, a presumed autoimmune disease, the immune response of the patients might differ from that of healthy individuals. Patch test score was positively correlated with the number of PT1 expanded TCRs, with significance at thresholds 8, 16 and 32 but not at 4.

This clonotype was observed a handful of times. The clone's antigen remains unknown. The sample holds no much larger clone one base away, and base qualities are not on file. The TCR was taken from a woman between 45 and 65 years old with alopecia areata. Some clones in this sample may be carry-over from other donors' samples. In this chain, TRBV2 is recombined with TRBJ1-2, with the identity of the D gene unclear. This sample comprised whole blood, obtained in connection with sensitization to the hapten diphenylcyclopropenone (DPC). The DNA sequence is TGTGCCAGCAGTGATGGCTTCTATGGCTACACCTTC. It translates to CASSDGFYGYTF. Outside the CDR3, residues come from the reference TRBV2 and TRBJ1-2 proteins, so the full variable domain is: EPEVTQTPSHQVTQMGQEVILRCVPISNHLYFYWYRQILGQKVEFLVSFYNNEISEKSEIFDDQFSVERPDGSNFTLKIRSTKLEDSAMYFCASSDGFYGYTFGSGTRLTVV.